This TCR beta chain was captured in a study of T cell repertoires in cytomegalovirus infection. Background on the study: Evidence of both CMV infection and a matching HLA type came from public TCR beta signatures.

This clonotype was observed many times. Its cognate antigen is unknown. Study-level points and caveats: CMV-specific HLA-C-restricted TCR beta clonotypes dominated the ex vivo response. Pooled public TCR beta family frequency picked out CMV carriers with the relevant HLA.

The CDR3 runs 16 residues. Germline trimming cut 4 bases from V and 4 bases from J; bases unmatched to any gene: 4. Per the germline V gene, CDR1 is SGHRS and CDR2 is YFSETQ. TCRdb reprocessed the reads via MiXCR and lists one record per CDR3 protein. The sample records about 130,000 distinct CDR3 sequences, roughly 32% being singletons. This chain uses TRBV5-1 with TRBJ2-3, with 15 bases matching TRBD2. This sample comprised CD8+ T cells from cultured PBMCs, obtained from culture after CMV antigen stimulation. This TCR was sampled from a human donor in good health (CMV status not recorded). Some clones in this sample may be carry-over from other donors' samples. CDR3 DNA: TGCGCCAGCAGCCCACGGACTAGCGGGGGGGCAGATACGCAGTATTTT. Protein product: CASSPRTSGGADTQYF.